Sequencing of this TCR beta chain was carried out in a study of blood T cell repertoires in COVID-19. Study-level information: The samples span acute and convalescent COVID-19 from the United States, Italy and Spain. Sources were T cells, B-cell-depleted T cells, or PBMCs; the material itself was cDNA or gDNA.

The J segment lost 5 bases and the V segment lost 3 bases, leaving 6 bases of the junction unmatched. Germline-derived CDR1 and CDR2 are MNHNS and SASEGT. This CDR3 has 15 residues. Original analysis: Reference gene primer amplification gave nucleated cell count estimates. This table comes from immunoSEQ multiplex PCR, and its TCRdb copy is limited to in-frame clones, with some not included. V, J and clone size were drawn from that table, and D and trimming were deduced from the DNA. The table has about 64,000 clones, around 73% seen once. Sample: peripheral blood. The rearrangement joins TRBV6-1 to TRBJ2-3; 9 positions agree with TRBD1. The TCR was taken from a man aged 55 to 70 with COVID-19, enrolled during active disease. The CDR3 is CASSEGQGWGDTQYF. The CDR3 DNA follows: TGTGCCAGCAGTGAGGGACAGGGATGGGGAGATACGCAGTATTTT.